This T cell receptor (beta chain) came from a study of immune evolution from preneoplasia to lung adenocarcinoma. Study-wide results and limits: From normal lung to invasive adenocarcinoma, top clone frequencies appeared to decrease.

Patients had resection in Japan or China between about 2013 and 2018. Some clones are missing from TCRdb's copy, which holds only in-frame ones; the method was immunoSEQ multiplex PCR. The sample consists of 3,000 to 4,000 clones, 73% of them appearing once. This clone appeared a few times. As yet, its antigen is unknown. The CDR3 runs to 14 residues. V shed 6 bases and J shed 7 bases, with 16 bases lying between them. Germline V gives CDR1 LNHDA, CDR2 SQIVND (reference sequence). Source material: FFPE minimally invasive lung adenocarcinoma tissue. The chain recombines TRBV19 with TRBJ2-1; D is undetermined. The TCR originated in a person aged 55-80 years with lung adenocarcinoma. The CDR3, as DNA: TGTGCCAGTAGCATGGGGATTAGCCGGAATGAGCAGTTCTTC. Its translation is CASSMGISRNEQFF.